This record concerns one T cell receptor beta chain sequence. The sample's treatment: 15 to 20 received Ad26.COV2.S at low or high dose, single or two shots; 5 received placebo; per-sample allocation not given. Samples analyzed were those drawn on day 63 after the first vaccine or placebo injection. This specimen comes from a study of Ad26.COV2.S vaccination and SARS-CoV-2 variants. V shed 0 bases and J shed 1 base, with 4 bases lying between them. Germline CDR1 SGDLS, CDR2 YYNGEE. The CDR3 contains 14 residues. Data came from immunoSEQ multiplex PCR; TCRdb stores just in-frame clones and leaves some out. Of approximately 410,000 clones in the sample, 92% were seen once.

This sequence was found in a person between 18 and 65 years old who received the Ad26.COV2.S COVID-19 vaccine or a placebo. The sample consisted of peripheral blood, taken in a trial of Ad26.COV2.S vaccine versus placebo. This sequence joins TRBV9 and TRBJ2-2, with D unclear. CDR3 nucleotides: TGTGCCAGCAGCGTAGCAGAGAACACCGGGGAGCTGTTTTTT. Encoded protein: CASSVAENTGELFF.